This T cell receptor beta chain is drawn from a study of T cell repertoires in cytomegalovirus infection. This clonotype was observed at least ten times. Its specificity is not known. TCRdb analysed the reads with MiXCR anew, one entry per CDR3 protein. The sample lists 300,000 to 400,000 distinct CDR3 sequences; 25% to 35% were seen once. There are 15 residues in the CDR3. Germline V CDR1 and CDR2: MNHNY, SVGAGI (reference sequence). The ends lost 7 bases at V and 2 bases at J; junction bases unmatched: 8. This specimen consisted of cultured PBMCs, obtained from culture after CMV antigen stimulation. The origin of this receptor is a human donor in good health (CMV status not recorded). Some clones in this sample may be carry-over from other donors' samples. The genes are TRBV6-6 and TRBJ2-3; 8 bases match TRBD2. CDR3 loop: CASTKLAAFTDTQYF. The CDR3 region has the DNA TGTGCCAGCACCAAACTAGCGGCTTTCACAGATACGCAGTATTTT.